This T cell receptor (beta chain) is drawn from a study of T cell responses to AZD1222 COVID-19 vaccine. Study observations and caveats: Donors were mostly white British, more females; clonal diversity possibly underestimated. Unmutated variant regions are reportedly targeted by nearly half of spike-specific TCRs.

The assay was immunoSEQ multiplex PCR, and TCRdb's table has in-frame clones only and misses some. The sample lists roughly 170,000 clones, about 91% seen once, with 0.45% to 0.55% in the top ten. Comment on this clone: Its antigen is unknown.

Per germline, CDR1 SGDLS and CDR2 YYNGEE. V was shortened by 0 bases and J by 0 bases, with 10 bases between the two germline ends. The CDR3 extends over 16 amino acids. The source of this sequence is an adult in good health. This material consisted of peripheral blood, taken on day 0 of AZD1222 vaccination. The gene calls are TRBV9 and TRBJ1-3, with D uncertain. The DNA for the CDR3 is TGTGCCAGCAGCGTAGGAGAGGCCTTCTCTGGAAACACCATATATTTT. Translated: CASSVGEAFSGNTIYF.